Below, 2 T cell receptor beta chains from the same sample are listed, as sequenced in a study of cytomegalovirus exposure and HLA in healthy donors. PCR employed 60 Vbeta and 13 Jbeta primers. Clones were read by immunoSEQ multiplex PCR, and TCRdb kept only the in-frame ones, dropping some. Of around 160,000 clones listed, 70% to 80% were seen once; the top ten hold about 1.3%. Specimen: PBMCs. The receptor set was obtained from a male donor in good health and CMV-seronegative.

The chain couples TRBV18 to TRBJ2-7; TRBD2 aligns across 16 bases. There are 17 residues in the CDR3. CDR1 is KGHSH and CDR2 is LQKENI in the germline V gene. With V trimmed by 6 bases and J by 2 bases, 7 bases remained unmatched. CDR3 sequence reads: CASSPGLAGGTTYEQYF. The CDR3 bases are TGTGCCAGCTCTCCGGGACTAGCGGGAGGGACTACCTACGAGCAGTACTTC.

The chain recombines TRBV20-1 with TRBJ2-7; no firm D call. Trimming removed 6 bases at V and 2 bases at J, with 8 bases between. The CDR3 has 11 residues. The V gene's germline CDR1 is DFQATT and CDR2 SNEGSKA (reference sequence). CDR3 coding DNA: TGCAGTGCCGCCCGGGCCTACGAGCAGTACTTC. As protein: CSAARAYEQYF.